Shown below are 3 T cell receptor beta chains from a single sample sequenced in a study of blood T cells in healthy people across ages. The second PCR ran about 6 to 11 cycles with a sample-barcoded 5' primer and J-beta primers. TCRdb redid the calling of the 5' RACE reads with MiXCR, one entry per CDR3 protein. This repertoire shows around 650,000 distinct CDR3 sequences, about 34% found once; its top ten account for 15% to 19%. The specimen was blood. These receptors were taken from a woman of 80 years or more in good health.

In this sample, this clonotype turned up many times. The gene calls are TRBV7-2 and TRBJ2-5; tentatively, D is TRBD2 (7 bases). The CDR3 is 16 amino acids. V gave up 5 bases and J gave up 6 bases, with 22 bases separating them. Germline V gene lookup returns CDR1 SGHTA and CDR2 FQGNSA. CDR3 residues: CASSQTGGVGGKTQYF. The CDR3 DNA reads as TGTGCCAGCAGCCAAACGGGGGGAGTAGGGGGAAAGACCCAGTACTTC.

This sequence joins TRBV11-3 and TRBJ1-1, with D perhaps TRBD1 (6 bases). In germline, CDR1 is SGHNT, CDR2 YENEEA. This CDR3 contains 15 residues. V shed 0 bases and J shed 1 base, with 9 bases lying between them. This CDR3 reads CASSLDRGTNTEAFF. CDR3 coding DNA: TGTGCCAGCAGCTTAGATAGGGGGACGAACACTGAAGCTTTCTTT.

This clonotype has more than one count but fewer than ten. J is TRBJ1-1 and V is TRBV18; TRBD1 might be the D (5 bases). Between the trimmed V and J ends, which lost 1 base and 3 bases, there was a span of 6 bases. Germline V gene data show CDR1 as KGHSH and CDR2 as LQKENI. The CDR3 extends over 13 amino acids. The CDR3 DNA sequence: TGTGCCAGCTCACCACAGACAGACACTGAAGCTTTCTTT. Translated, it gives CASSPQTDTEAFF.